Shown below are 9 T cell receptor beta chains from a single sample sequenced in a study of blood T cell repertoires in COVID-19. Sequencing was performed with immunoSEQ multiplex PCR; in TCRdb, only in-frame clones are kept and a portion is missing. The table has some 100,000 clones, approximately 84% seen once; the top ten hold approximately 7%. The material sequenced was peripheral blood. The receptors originated from a man aged 25-45 years in a cohort sampled during active COVID-19.

CDR3 bases: TGTGCCAGCAGCCTGGACATCCAAGGAGCCACCATATATTTT. This gives the protein CASSLDIQGATIYF. This chain connects TRBV7-2 to TRBJ1-3; weak D call: TRBD1 (5 bases). This CDR3 comprises 14 residues. CDR1 is SGHTA and CDR2 is FQGNSA in the germline V gene. Trimming cost V 5 bases and J 9 bases, with 17 bases left between them.

The chain uses TRBV5-4 and TRBJ2-7, with 7 bases that match TRBD1. This CDR3 is built from 13 residues. The germline V gene has CDR1 SGHNT and CDR2 YYREEE (reference sequence). V was pared by 0 bases and J by 12 bases, with 9 bases of the junction left unmatched. CDR3 DNA sequence: TGTGCCAGCAGCTTGGGGACAGGAGGAGTTCTGTACTTC. It is translated as CASSLGTGGVLYF.

The chain employs TRBV2 and TRBJ2-7, with TRBD1 matching 8 bases. The CDR3 sequence is 14 residues long. Germline V gene lookup returns CDR1 SNHLY and CDR2 FYNNEI. J was trimmed by 3 bases and V by 7 bases; bases with no gene match: 8. In DNA, the CDR3 is TGTGCCAGCAATCGACAGGGGATTCACTACGAGCAGTACTTC. It codes for CASNRQGIHYEQYF.

The rearrangement links TRBV13 to TRBJ2-5; D possibly corresponds to TRBD2 (7 bases). The CDR3 is 15 amino acids. The ends were cut back, 4 bases at V and 5 bases at J, with 17 bases in the middle. CDR1 and CDR2 (germline): PRHDT, FYEKMQ (reference sequence). CDR3 nucleotide sequence: TGTGCCAGCAGCTCCAGCCGTTCGGGGGGCGAGACCCAGTACTTC. Encoded protein: CASSSSRSGGETQYF. Full variable domain (missing parts from reference TRBV13 and TRBJ2-5): AAGVIQSPRHLIKEKRETATLKCYPIPRHDTVYWYQQGPGQDPQFLISFYEKMQSDKGSIPDRFSAQQFSDYHSELNMSSLELGDSALYFCASSSSRSGGETQYFGPGTRLLVL.

The rearrangement links TRBV19 to TRBJ2-7, with 7 bases identical to TRBD1. This CDR3 contains 15 residues. V was clipped by 4 bases and J by 2 bases; unmatched bases: 8. Germline CDR1 reads LNHDA; CDR2 reads SQIVND (reference sequence). The CDR3 region is CASSTTRDSPYEQYF. The CDR3 DNA reads as TGTGCCAGTAGTACCACCCGGGACAGCCCCTACGAGCAGTACTTC.

The chain employs TRBV2 and TRBJ1-2; D is unresolved. V lost 4 bases, J lost 3 bases, and 6 bases lay in between. The CDR3 totals 12 residues. Germline assignment: CDR1 SNHLY and CDR2 FYNNEI. The CDR3 nucleotides are TGTGCCAGCAGTGCCTACGACTATGGCTACACCTTC. This sequence encodes CASSAYDYGYTF.

V usage is TRBV30 and J usage is TRBJ1-1; 8 nucleotides align to TRBD1. V was clipped by 2 bases and J by 1 base; unmatched bases: 3. This CDR3 comprises 14 residues. Per germline, CDR1 GTSNPN and CDR2 SVGIG (reference sequence). The CDR3 spells CAWSTGGWNTEAFF. The CDR3 DNA is TGTGCCTGGAGTACAGGGGGGTGGAACACTGAAGCTTTCTTT. The entire variable domain, with the rest obtained from reference TRBV30 and TRBJ1-1, is as follows: SQTIHQWPATLVQPVGSPLSLECTVEGTSNPNLYWYRQAAGRGLQLLFYSVGIGQISSEVPQNLSASRPQDRQFILSSKKLLLSDSGFYLCAWSTGGWNTEAFFGQGTRLTVV.

The chain combines TRBV5-8 with TRBJ1-1; 7 bases match TRBD1. CDR1 SGHTS and CDR2 YDEGEE come from the germline V gene. The CDR3 has 12 residues. V lost 3 bases and J lost 11; bases outside the gene matches: 7. The CDR3 reads CASSYGQVGAFF. CDR3 sequence (DNA): TGTGCCAGCAGCTACGGACAGGTCGGGGCTTTCTTT.

The gene calls are TRBV12-5 and TRBJ1-5; perhaps TRBD1 as D (6 bases). V was trimmed by 0 bases and J by 0 bases, leaving 12 bases between them. CDR1 is LGHNT and CDR2 is FRNRAP in the germline V gene. The CDR3 spans 17 residues. In nucleotides, the CDR3 is TGTGCTAGTGGTTTGGTATTTAACAGGGATAGCAATCAGCCCCAGCATTTT. Its translation: CASGLVFNRDSNQPQHF.